This TCR beta chain was captured by sequencing in a study of T cells after yellow fever vaccination. Germline loops: CDR1 DFQATT, CDR2 SNEGSKA (reference sequence). The CDR3 has 13 amino acids. The V segment lost 0 bases and the J segment 7 bases; nucleotides outside the gene matches: 2. There are many counts of this clonotype. Synthesis of TCR cDNA relied on 5'RACE template switching, which attached a universal primer site and UMIs. A single record per CDR3 protein comes from TCRdb applying MiXCR to the 5' RACE reads. The sample shows 35,000 to 55,000 distinct CDR3 sequences, 5.5% to 7.5% of them seen only once.

This receptor was obtained from a man under 40 who received the YFV17D yellow fever vaccine. The chain uses TRBV20-1 and TRBJ2-3; TRBD2 aligns across 9 bases. The specimen comprised PBMCs, either bulk or a sorted T-cell subset (CD4+, CD8+, memory, or dextramer-sorted; not recorded which), sampled 45 days after the yellow fever booster vaccination. The CDR3 DNA sequence: TGCAGTGCTAGAGACCTAGCGGGAAATACGCAGTATTTT. Translating it yields CSARDLAGNTQYF.